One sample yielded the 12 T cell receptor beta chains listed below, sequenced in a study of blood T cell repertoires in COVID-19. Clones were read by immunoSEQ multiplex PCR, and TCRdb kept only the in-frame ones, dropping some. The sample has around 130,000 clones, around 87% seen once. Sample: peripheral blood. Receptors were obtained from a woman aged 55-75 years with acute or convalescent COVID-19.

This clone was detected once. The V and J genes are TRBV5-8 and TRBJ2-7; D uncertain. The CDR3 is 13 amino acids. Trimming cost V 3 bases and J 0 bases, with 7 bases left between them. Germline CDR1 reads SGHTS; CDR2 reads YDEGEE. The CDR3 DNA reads TGTGCCAGCAGCTCTAGGAGCTCCTACGAGCAGTACGTC. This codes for CASSSRSSYEQYV.

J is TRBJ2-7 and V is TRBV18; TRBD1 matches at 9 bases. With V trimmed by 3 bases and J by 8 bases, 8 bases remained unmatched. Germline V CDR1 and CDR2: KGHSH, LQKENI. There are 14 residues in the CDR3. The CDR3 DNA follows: TGTGCCAGCTCACCGGTCCCGGGACAGGGCCAGCAGTACGTC. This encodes CASSPVPGQGQQYV.

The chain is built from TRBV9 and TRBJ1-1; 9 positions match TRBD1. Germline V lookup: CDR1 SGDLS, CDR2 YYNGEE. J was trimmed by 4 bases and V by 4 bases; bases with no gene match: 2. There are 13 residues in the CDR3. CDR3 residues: CASSSGQGTEAFF. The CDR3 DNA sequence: TGTGCCAGCAGCTCGGGACAGGGCACTGAAGCTTTCTTT.

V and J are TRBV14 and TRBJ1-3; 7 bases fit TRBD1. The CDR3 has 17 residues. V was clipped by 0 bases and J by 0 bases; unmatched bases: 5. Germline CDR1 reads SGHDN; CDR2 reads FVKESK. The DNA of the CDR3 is TGTGCCAGCAGCCAAGAGGGACAGATCCTCTCTGGAAACACCATATATTTT. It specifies CASSQEGQILSGNTIYF.

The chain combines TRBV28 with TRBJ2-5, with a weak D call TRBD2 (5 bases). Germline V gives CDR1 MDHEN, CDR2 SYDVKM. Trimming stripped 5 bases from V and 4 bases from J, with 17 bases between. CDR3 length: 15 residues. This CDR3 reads CASSELSRRGETQYF. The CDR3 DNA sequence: TGTGCCAGCAGTGAACTCTCCCGACGGGGAGAGACCCAGTACTTC.

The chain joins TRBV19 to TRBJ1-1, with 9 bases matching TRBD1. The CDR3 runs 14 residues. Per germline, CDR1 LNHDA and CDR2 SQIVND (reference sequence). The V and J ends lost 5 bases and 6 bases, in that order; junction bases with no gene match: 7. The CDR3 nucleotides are TGTGCCAGTAGTTTGGGACAGGGTGACGCTGAAGCTTTCTTT. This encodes CASSLGQGDAEAFF. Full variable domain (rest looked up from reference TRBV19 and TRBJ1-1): DGGITQSPKYLFRKEGQNVTLSCEQNLNHDAMYWYRQDPGQGLRLIYYSQIVNDFQKGDIAEGYSVSREKKESFPLTVTSAQKNPTAFYLCASSLGQGDAEAFFGQGTRLTVV.

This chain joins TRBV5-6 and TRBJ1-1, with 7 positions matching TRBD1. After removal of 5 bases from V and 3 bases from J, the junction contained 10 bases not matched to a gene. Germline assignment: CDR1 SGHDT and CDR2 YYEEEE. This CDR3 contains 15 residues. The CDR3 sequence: CASRALGGRYTEAFF. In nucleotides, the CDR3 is TGTGCCAGCAGGGCCCTAGGGGGCCGTTACACTGAAGCTTTCTTT.

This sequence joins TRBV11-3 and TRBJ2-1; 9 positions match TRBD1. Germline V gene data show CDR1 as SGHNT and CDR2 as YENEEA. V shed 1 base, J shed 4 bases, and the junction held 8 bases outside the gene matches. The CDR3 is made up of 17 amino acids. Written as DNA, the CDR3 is TGTGCCAGCAGCTTAGCCCTCGGGACAGGGTCATACAATGAGCAGTTCTTC. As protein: CASSLALGTGSYNEQFF.

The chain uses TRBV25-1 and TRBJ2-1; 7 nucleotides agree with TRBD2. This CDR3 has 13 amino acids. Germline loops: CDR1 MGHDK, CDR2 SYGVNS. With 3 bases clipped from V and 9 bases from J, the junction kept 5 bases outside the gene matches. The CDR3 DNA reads TGTGCCAGCAGTGATTGGACTAGGTCTGAGCAGTTCTTC. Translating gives CASSDWTRSEQFF.

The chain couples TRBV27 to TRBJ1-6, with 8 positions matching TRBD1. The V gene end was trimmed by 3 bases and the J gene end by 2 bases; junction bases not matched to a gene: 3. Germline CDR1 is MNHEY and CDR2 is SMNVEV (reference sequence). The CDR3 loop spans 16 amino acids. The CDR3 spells CASSFQGAPYNSPLHF. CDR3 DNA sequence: TGTGCCAGCAGTTTCCAGGGGGCCCCCTATAATTCACCCCTCCACTTT.

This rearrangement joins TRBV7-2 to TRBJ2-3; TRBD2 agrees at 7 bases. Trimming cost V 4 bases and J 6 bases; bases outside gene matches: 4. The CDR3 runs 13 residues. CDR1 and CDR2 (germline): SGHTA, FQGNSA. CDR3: CASSSSGGDTQYF. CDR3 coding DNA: TGTGCCAGCAGCTCCTCGGGGGGTGATACGCAGTATTTT. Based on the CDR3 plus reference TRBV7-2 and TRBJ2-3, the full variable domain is GAGVSQSPSNKVTEKGKDVELRCDPISGHTALYWYRQSLGQGLEFLIYFQGNSAPDKSGLPSDRFSAERTGGSVSTLTIQRTQQEDSAVYLCASSSSGGDTQYFGPGTRLTVL.

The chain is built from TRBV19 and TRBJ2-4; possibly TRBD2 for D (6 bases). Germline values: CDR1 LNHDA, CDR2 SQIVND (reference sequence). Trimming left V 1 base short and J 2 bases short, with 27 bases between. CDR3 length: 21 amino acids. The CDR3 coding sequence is TGTGCCAGTAGTATAGCGGTTCAACGGGGGTGGCAGGGTGGGTCCAAAAACATTCAGTACTTC. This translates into CASSIAVQRGWQGGSKNIQYF.